This TCR beta chain was profiled in a study of blood T cell repertoires in COVID-19 (dated by TCRdb to the early 2020s). At the level of the whole study: Samples covering the acute and convalescent phases of COVID-19 were provided by collaborators in the United States, Italy and Spain. The material from the prospective study consisted of cDNA or gDNA derived from T cells, B-cell-depleted T cells, or PBMCs. Subjects who had been exposed to COVID-19, were actively infected with it, or had recovered from it provided the deeply sampled blood TCRbeta repertoires that made up the dataset. The repertoires were made available in a free public database intended to serve as a resource for research on the immune response to SARS-CoV-2. Samples were obtained from the ongoing ImmuneRACE study (first 160 participants) and from over 1,000 subjects provided by 6 global collaborators. A de-identified subject ID, COVID-19 status, age in years and sex were almost always included in the sample metadata. Where HLA class I and class II types were available, the types were taken from metadata supplied by the sample provider, not from assay-based typing.

TCRbeta CDR3 regions were amplified from genomic DNA by means of the immunoSEQ Assay, a bias-controlled multiplex PCR. In the paper's pipeline: The number of nucleated cells in each sample was estimated by amplification of reference gene primers within the assay. To quantify the absolute abundance of each unique TCRbeta CDR3 rearrangement, sequence reads were collapsed and filtered. For each sample, productive Simpson clonality was calculated by taking the square root of Simpson's diversity index across productive rearrangements. Drawn from immuneACCESS, this table holds only the in-frame rearrangements with V and J called that TCRdb kept. Clones are partly lost; checked studies trace under half to an unresolved V gene and leave the rest unexplained. The DNA gave D and trimming, while V, J and clone size come from that table. Here the sample has around 250,000 clones; about 84% occur a single time. The ten most abundant clones make up 5.5% to 6% of the sample.

One collaborating source in Seattle enrolled patients during active infection and followed them longitudinally through the course of disease. Each collaborating institution followed its own protocols to collect whole blood in K2EDTA tubes. Collaborator samples were shipped for TCRbeta analysis as frozen whole blood, isolated PBMCs, or DNA extracted from either sample type. Summary of the overall study and its limitations: The quantity of clinical and demographic metadata differed by source and by participant and was supplied without curation.

Concerning this clone: What this receptor recognizes is not known. Per-base qualities were not stored, and no clone one base away is much larger.

This TCR was sampled from a woman of 80 years or more with COVID-19, enrolled during active disease. Sequenced material: peripheral blood.

The sequenced DNA is TGTGCCAGCAGCTTAGCGACAGTCTATGGCTACACCTTC. Translated, it reads CASSLATVYGYTF. The chain employs TRBV7-8 and TRBJ1-2; possibly the D gene is TRBD1, per 5 matching bases. Reading the germline V gene gives CDR1 SGHVS and CDR2 FQNEAQ. Relative to germline, V is 0 bases shorter and J is 4 bases shorter, with 6 bases between their ends. The CDR3 covers 13 residues, taking in both the cysteine and the phenylalanine. CDR3 DNA is the only sequence kept; it has 39 bases, read in frame from the first base.